The 9 T cell receptor beta chains below come from one sample, sequenced in a study of PD-1 blockade in classical Hodgkin lymphoma. The repertoire was sequenced with immunoSEQ multiplex PCR; TCRdb's copy has only in-frame clones and lacks some. The sample carries around 41,000 clones, roughly four fifths recorded once. Each of the patients experienced relapse following autologous stem cell transplantation, and their brentuximab vedotin exposure differed. The specimen comprised peripheral blood mononuclear cells (PBMCs), sampled at baseline. All receptors come from a human donor with classical Hodgkin lymphoma.

This chain uses TRBV4-2 with TRBJ1-3, with D maybe TRBD1 (5 bases). Germline CDR1 and CDR2: LGHNA and YNFKEQ. CDR3 size: 15 residues. Trimming removed 5 bases from V and 0 bases from J, with 11 bases in between. CDR3 residues: CASSLWGSSGNTIYF. For the CDR3, the DNA is TGTGCCAGCAGCTTGTGGGGCAGCTCTGGAAACACCATATATTTT.

The rearrangement links TRBV2 to TRBJ1-1; no clear D gene. The CDR3 runs to 15 residues. Germline V gives CDR1 SNHLY, CDR2 FYNNEI. Between the trimmed V and J ends, which lost 4 bases and 3 bases, there was a span of 15 bases. CDR3 protein: CASSGKSSGDTEAFF. DNA for the CDR3: TGTGCCAGCAGTGGAAAATCCTCAGGAGACACTGAAGCTTTCTTT.

This clone was recorded only once. The gene calls are TRBV10-3 and TRBJ2-5; 7 bases align to TRBD2. Germline lookup yields CDR1 ENHRY and CDR2 SYGVKD. J lost 0 bases, V lost 10 bases, and 11 bases had no gene match. CDR3 length: 15 amino acids. The CDR3 protein is CASTASGGDQETQYF. The CDR3 DNA reads as TGTGCCAGTACCGCTAGCGGTGGGGACCAAGAGACCCAGTACTTC.

This chain uses TRBV25-1 with TRBJ1-4; D may be TRBD1 (5 bases). Germline V CDR1 and CDR2: MGHDK, SYGVNS. The V end lost 2 bases, the J end lost 11 bases, and 9 bases lay between the germline ends. The CDR3 totals 12 residues. The CDR3 coding sequence is TGTGCCAGCAGTGAAGTCTGGGGGAAACTGTTTTTT. Amino acid sequence: CASSEVWGKLFF.

The genes are TRBV30 and TRBJ2-7; no clear D. CDR3 length: 11 amino acids. Germline V gene data show CDR1 as GTSNPN and CDR2 as SVGIG (reference sequence). Trimming took 2 bases from V and 2 from J, leaving 4 bases between them. The CDR3 reads CAWSPAYEQYF. CDR3 coding DNA: TGTGCCTGGAGTCCAGCCTACGAGCAGTACTTC.

DNA for the CDR3: TGTGCCAGCAGCTTTTACCATTTGAACACTGAAGCTTTCTTT. Protein product: CASSFYHLNTEAFF. The chain links TRBV5-6 to TRBJ1-1; D is unclear. Trimming cost V 2 bases and J 0 bases, with 8 bases left between them. The CDR3 runs to 14 residues. CDR1 SGHDT and CDR2 YYEEEE come from the germline V gene.

In this sample, this clone turned up a few times. The CDR3 protein is CASRTQPNTEAFF. Written as DNA, the CDR3 is TGTGCCAGCCGAACCCAACCGAACACTGAAGCTTTCTTT. The chain joins TRBV7-9 to TRBJ1-1, with D uncertain. CDR1 is SEHNR, CDR2 FQNEAQ, per germline (reference sequence). The CDR3 extends over 13 amino acids. V lost 8 bases, J lost 1 base, and 11 bases lay in between.

The V and J genes are TRBV6-6 and TRBJ1-2, with D unclear. CDR3 length equals 12 residues. Trimming removed 2 bases at V and 5 bases at J, with 6 bases between. The germline V gene has CDR1 MNHNY and CDR2 SVGAGI (reference sequence). The CDR3 reads CASSYGNYGYTF. DNA for the CDR3: TGTGCCAGCAGTTACGGGAATTATGGCTACACCTTC.

This rearrangement joins TRBV2 to TRBJ2-1; D is perhaps TRBD2 (6 bases). The V end was cut by 6 bases, the J end by 1 base, with 13 bases between. The germline CDR1 and CDR2 sequences are SNHLY and FYNNEI. The CDR3 is 15 residues long. CDR3: CASREGLGSYNEQFF. As DNA, the CDR3 is TGTGCCAGCAGGGAGGGCCTGGGATCCTACAATGAGCAGTTCTTC.